This TCR beta chain was retrieved from a study of cytomegalovirus exposure and HLA in healthy donors (dated 2017 in TCRdb). Looking at the study overall: An earlier analysis of about 560 of the donors reported over 250 Gb of sequence data and 117 million unique TCR beta sequences obtained from about 179 million T cells. Approximately 310 gigabases of sequencing data and approximately 80 million unique TCR sequences were included in an early release covering several hundred HLA-typed donors. Among the roughly 390 genotyped donors, around 81% belonged to the genetic ancestry cluster associated with self-reported Caucasian donors. The study aimed to test whether signatures of past pathogen exposure could be identified by cataloging public T cell receptors. Using immunosequencing, the study profiled T cell repertoires from 666 subjects and related those repertoires to cytomegalovirus serostatus. Besides the first cohort of 666 subjects, a separate validation cohort made up of around 120 different subjects was used. High-throughput TCR immunosequencing, statistical association of individual TCRs with disease status, and machine learning were combined to predict cytomegalovirus infection status. A later analysis re-examined previously published TCR beta repertoires from around 670 donors and added high-resolution HLA genotyping to investigate patterns of TCR occurrence. Rather than drawing on any new phenotypic data, the later analysis identified candidate immune exposures from TCR beta sequences and the way those sequences occurred across donors. An earlier analysis of nearly 600 of the donors applied high-throughput TCR beta sequencing to assess whether each TCR beta V gene segment acted as functional or pseudogenic. Alongside the repertoire data, information on donor age, sex, ethnicity and CMV serostatus was compiled. A later genetic analysis used genome-wide SNP genotypes for about 60% of the roughly 700 donors, treating that subset as a discovery cohort. All discovery cohort repertoires had been generated on a single sequencing platform. Both class I and class II loci were covered by HLA typing, at four-digit resolution. Typing coverage differed by locus: A, B, C, DRB1 and DQB1 were typed in roughly 629-640 donors, DQA1 in roughly 500, DPA1 in 600 to 610, and DPB1 in 450 to 490. Because of strong linkage in the cohort, five DR-DQ haplotypes were treated as single units for association and clustering. Across approximately 400 genotyped donors of the cohort, an average of about 200,000 unique TCR beta nucleotide sequences per donor were sequenced, and approximately 17% of those sequences were non-productive.

Paper-wide results and their limitations: Correlated functional status among segregating V segments might reflect linkage disequilibrium, but an unknown experimental factor could not be ruled out. In a later genetic analysis, fewer N-insertions in productive TCRs were reported among donors in an Asian-associated ancestry cluster than the roughly 670-donor mean. The study gave a list of about 160 TCR beta chains associated with cytomegalovirus. In a later analysis, HLA-associated TCR beta chains were found to be more clonally expanded and to have lower generation probabilities than equally common non-associated chains. The sequencing pipeline was judged likely to have produced a cluster of highly shared sequence variants as a technical artifact. In this cohort, only TCR beta chains were sequenced, and detectable features were limited by the absence of alpha or paired-chain data. Immune exposure information for the cohort was limited to CMV serostatus. A later genetic analysis associated a missense DCLRE1C variant with V-gene and J-gene trimming of TCR beta chains, and an independent cohort replicated the association. The earlier analysis of approximately 540 of the donors excluded around 17 rarely observed V segments, including chromosome 9 orphons, because counts were too low. Roughly uniform sequencing depth across donors was assumed in presence/absence analyses, although this assumption may not hold. A further reported finding was that TCR beta sequences accurately predicted the HLA-A and HLA-B alleles for most subjects in the first cohort. According to a later analysis, most CMV-associated TCR beta chains appeared to be HLA-restricted, and the HLA associations seemed to be driven largely by CMV exposure. Three of the identified cytomegalovirus-associated TCR beta chains were confirmed in vitro to be specific for cytomegalovirus antigens. Specific HLA alleles were associated with 15,000 to 20,000 TCR beta sequences at a false discovery rate of 0.05 in a later analysis. In a later analysis, the rate of TCR association differed among HLA loci, with DRB1 alleles having the most associated TCRs and HLA-C alleles having the fewest. Broadly in line with IMGT annotations, most TCR beta V segments showed up in productive rearrangements about 87% or about 30% of the time in an earlier analysis of a few hundred of the donors. Most TCR sequences were observed very rarely across donors, whereas some public TCRs were present in many individuals. Some IMGT-functional V segments, including TRBV6-2 and TRBV6-3, could not be distinguished by the 87-base-pair reads and were therefore excluded. Strong co-occurrence of HLA alleles, especially DR and DQ, made assigning TCR associations to individual alleles difficult. According to the authors, the approach could potentially be generalized to other disease states and immunological phenotypes. HLA typing was unavailable for some donors at each locus, so association tests used only the typed subset. In both the original and validation cohorts, the classifier was reported to diagnose cytomegalovirus status with high specificity and sensitivity. A later analysis reported that several top co-occurrence clusters appeared linked to parvovirus B19, influenza, CMV and Epstein-Barr virus.

The cohort was made up of approximately 700 healthy bone marrow donors. At the time of sampling, all cohort members were nominally healthy, though unrecorded immune exposures were likely present. The donor tested CMV seropositive and was one of the 289 seropositive cohort members. Each donor provided a peripheral blood sample, and peripheral blood mononuclear cells were used for TCR beta sequencing. The Qiagen DNeasy Blood Extraction Kit was used to extract genomic DNA from the blood cell samples. Library generation was performed with the immunoSEQ multiplex PCR assay. A mixture of 60 forward primers for TCR Vbeta segments and 13 reverse primers for TCR Jbeta segments was used in the multiplex PCR. The CDR3 region of rearranged TCR beta genes was amplified from genomic DNA by a multiplex PCR assay. On the Illumina HiSeq System, the amplified TCR beta libraries were sequenced as 87-base-pair reads. Per the authors' processing: In a later analysis, some 80 million unique TCR beta chains were counted across the 690 or so repertoires, and approximately 11 million of these chains were shared by at least two donors. Raw reads were error-corrected and collapsed into unique sequences with a nearest-neighbor algorithm that merged closely related sequences to remove PCR and sequencing errors. V, D and J gene segments were assigned by aligning CDR3 sequences to IMGT reference sequences. Each retained sequence needed at least a six-nucleotide match to both a V gene segment and a J gene segment. A rearrangement was called productive if the CDR3 had no stop codons and remained in frame with V and J, and every other rearrangement was called non-productive. Following IMGT convention, CDR3 was defined as the stretch from the second conserved V-encoded cysteine to the conserved J-encoded phenylalanine. Sequences without an unambiguous match to a single V gene segment were excluded from the earlier analysis of about 630 of the donors. An earlier analysis of some 610 of the donors called V segments functional above 56.7% productive rearrangements and segregating when the between-donor standard deviation exceeded 5%. A statistical classification framework was built for diagnosing cytomegalovirus status from the catalog of TCR beta chain sequences. V and J gene assignment, in a later analysis, came from comparing TCR nucleotide sequences with IMGT/GENE-DB human TR gene sequences. In a later analysis, CDR3 sequences and most-parsimonious VDJ recombination scenarios were assigned using the TCRdist pipeline. A later analysis defined each TCR beta chain by its CDR3 amino acid sequence plus V-gene family, and excluded reads lacking a unique V-gene family. As a way to deal with suspected cross-contamination and a sequencing artifact, a later analysis dropped roughly 620 nucleotide sequences that were highly shared and had low generation probability. A later analysis calculated a clonal expansion index for each public chain from normalized within-repertoire ranks of inferred template counts. In a later analysis, generation probabilities were computed using a VDJ recombination model fitted to out-of-frame rearrangements, and the results were checked against IGoR. A later analysis scored TCR-TCR, TCR-HLA and TCR-CMV co-occurrence with hypergeometric tests, applying a repertoire-size bias correction to TCR pairs. A later analysis estimated false discovery rates by permuting HLA or CMV assignments 20 times. In a later analysis, co-occurring TCRs were grouped using DBSCAN, and TCRdist sequence similarity was added for clustering within HLA-allele-positive subsets. Repertoires with fewer than 30,000 or more than 120,000 public chains were left out of co-occurrence clustering, as were five repertoires with anomalous nucleotide sharing. Drawn from immuneACCESS, this table holds only the in-frame rearrangements with V and J called that TCRdb kept. Clones are partly lost; checked studies trace under half to an unresolved V gene and leave the rest unexplained. The DNA was the basis for D and trimming; V, J and clone size are from that table. Recorded for this sample are 150,000 to 200,000 clones; 77% of them occurred a single time. Less than 1.5% of the sample belongs to the ten largest clones.

To note about this clone: Its specific antigen is unknown. Base qualities are not at hand, and no much larger clone is one base apart.

V loses 6 bases at its end and J loses 8 bases; junction bases beyond the gene matches: 8. The CDR3 runs 14 residues from the cysteine to the phenylalanine. The read is trimmed to its CDR3 DNA, 42 bases read in frame from base 1. Sequences SGHAT (CDR1) and FQDESV (CDR2) are obtained from the germline V gene (reference sequence). The V and J segments used are TRBV11-1 and TRBJ1-3; TRBD1 lines up with 9 middle nucleotides. Sequenced material: PBMCs. The sequence came from a woman in her thirties in good health and CMV-seropositive. In nucleotide form, the sequence is TGTGCCAGCAGGACCCGGGACAGGGAAGACACCATATATTTT. Protein translation: CASRTRDREDTIYF.